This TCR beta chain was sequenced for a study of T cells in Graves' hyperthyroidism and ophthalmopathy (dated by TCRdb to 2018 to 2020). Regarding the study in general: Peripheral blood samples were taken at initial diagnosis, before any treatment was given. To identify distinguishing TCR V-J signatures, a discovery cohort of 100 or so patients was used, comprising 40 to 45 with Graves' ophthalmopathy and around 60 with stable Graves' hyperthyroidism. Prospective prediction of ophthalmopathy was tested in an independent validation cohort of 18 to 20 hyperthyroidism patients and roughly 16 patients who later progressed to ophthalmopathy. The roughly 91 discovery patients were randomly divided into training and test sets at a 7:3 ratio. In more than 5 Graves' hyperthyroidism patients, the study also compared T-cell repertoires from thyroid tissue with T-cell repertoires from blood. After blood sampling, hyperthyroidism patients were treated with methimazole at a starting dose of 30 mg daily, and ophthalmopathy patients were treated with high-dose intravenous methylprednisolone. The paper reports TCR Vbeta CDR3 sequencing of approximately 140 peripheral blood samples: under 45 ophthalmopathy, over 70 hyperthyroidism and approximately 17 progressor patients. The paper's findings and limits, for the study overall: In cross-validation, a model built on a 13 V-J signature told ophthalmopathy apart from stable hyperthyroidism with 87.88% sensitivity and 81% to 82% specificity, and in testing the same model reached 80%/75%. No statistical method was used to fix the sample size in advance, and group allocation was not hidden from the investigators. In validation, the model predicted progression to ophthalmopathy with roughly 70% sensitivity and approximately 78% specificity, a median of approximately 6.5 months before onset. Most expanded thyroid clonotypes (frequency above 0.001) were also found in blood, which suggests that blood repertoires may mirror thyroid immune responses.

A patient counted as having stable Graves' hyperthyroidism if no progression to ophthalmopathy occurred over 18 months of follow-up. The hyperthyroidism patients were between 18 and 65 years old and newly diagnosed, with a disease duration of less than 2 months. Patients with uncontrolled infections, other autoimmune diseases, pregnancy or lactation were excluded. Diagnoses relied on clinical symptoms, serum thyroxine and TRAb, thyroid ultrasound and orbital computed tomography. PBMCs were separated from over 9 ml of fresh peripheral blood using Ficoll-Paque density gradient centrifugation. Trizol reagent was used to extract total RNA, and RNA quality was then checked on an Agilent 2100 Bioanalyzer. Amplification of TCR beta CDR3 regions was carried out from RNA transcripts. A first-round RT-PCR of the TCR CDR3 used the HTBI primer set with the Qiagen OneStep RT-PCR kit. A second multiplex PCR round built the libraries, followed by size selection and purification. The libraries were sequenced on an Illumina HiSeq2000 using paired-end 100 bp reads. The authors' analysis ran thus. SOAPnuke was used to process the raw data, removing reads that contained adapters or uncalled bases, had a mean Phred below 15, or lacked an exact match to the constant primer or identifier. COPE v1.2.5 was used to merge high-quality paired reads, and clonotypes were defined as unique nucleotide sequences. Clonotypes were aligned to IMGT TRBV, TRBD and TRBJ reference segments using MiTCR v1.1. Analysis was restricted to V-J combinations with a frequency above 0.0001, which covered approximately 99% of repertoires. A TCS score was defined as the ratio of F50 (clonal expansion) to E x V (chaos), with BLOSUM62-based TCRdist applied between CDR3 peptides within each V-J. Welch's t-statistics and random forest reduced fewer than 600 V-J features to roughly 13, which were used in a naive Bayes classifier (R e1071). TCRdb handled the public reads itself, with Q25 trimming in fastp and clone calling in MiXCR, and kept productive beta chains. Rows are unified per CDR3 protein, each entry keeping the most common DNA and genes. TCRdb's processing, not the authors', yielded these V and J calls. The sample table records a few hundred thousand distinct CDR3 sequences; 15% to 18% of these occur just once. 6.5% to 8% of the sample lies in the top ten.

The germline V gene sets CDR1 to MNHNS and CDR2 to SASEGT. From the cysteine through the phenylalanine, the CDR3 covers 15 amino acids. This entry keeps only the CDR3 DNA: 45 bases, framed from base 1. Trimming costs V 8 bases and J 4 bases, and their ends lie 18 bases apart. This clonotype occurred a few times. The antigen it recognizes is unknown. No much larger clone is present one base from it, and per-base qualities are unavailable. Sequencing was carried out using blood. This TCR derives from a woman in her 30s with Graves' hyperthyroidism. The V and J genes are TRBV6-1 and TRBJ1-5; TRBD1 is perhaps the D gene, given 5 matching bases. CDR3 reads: CASGPGRRENQPQHF. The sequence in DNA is TGTGCCAGCGGCCCGGGACGGAGAGAAAATCAGCCCCAGCATTTT.